This T cell receptor (beta chain) derives from a study of human T cells and chemical hapten exposure. Across the whole study: Patients were mainly female, each with alopecia areata, totalis or universalis. Study-level results: Donors in the study had alopecia, meaning their immune response may differ from healthy people's. Significantly more large CDR3 similarity clusters arose among expanded TCRs than among controls.

TCRdb re-derived calls from the RACE reads in MiXCR, one entry per CDR3 protein. The top ten hold 26% of the sample, which has some 38,000 distinct CDR3 sequences, more than 8% seen once. This clonotype was seen more than once but under ten times. The antigen remains unidentified. The V and J ends lost 6 bases and 0 bases, in that order; junction bases with no gene match: 7. This CDR3 is 16 amino acids long. Per germline, CDR1 LNHDA and CDR2 SQIVND (reference sequence). The time point was: patch test 3, about 24 weeks after DPC sensitization. Treatment: therapeutic diphenylcyclopropenone sensitization with weekly scalp DPC. Unfractionated whole blood was the source from which total RNA was extracted.

This specimen consisted of whole blood, obtained in connection with sensitization to the hapten diphenylcyclopropenone (DPC). The chain is built from TRBV19 and TRBJ1-4; 7 nucleotides align to TRBD1. This clonotype was obtained from a man in his fifties with alopecia areata. Some clones in this sample may be carry-over from other donors' samples. The CDR3 loop is CASSIRDSATNEKLFF. The DNA of the CDR3 is TGTGCCAGTAGCATCCGGGACAGCGCAACTAATGAAAAACTGTTTTTT.